Shown below are 29 T cell receptor beta chains from a single sample sequenced in a study of regulatory T cells in long-lasting Graves disease. The time point was: newly diagnosed GD, antithyroid drugs for less than 3 months. PBMC-extracted RNA yielded the TCR library. With iRepertoire HTBI primers and Arm-PCR of CDR3 regions, TCR beta libraries were built. TCRdb fed the multiplex PCR reads into MiXCR, producing one record per CDR3 protein. Altogether 400,000 to 500,000 distinct CDR3 sequences are present, around 13% being singletons, with the ten largest covering around a sixth. These data also formed part of another study, on T cells in Graves' hyperthyroidism and ophthalmopathy.

The sequences come from peripheral blood mononuclear cells (PBMCs), collected at new diagnosis, from a patient treated with antithyroid drugs. Receptors originate from a woman aged 50 to 60 with Graves disease.

This clonotype was observed many times. The chain links TRBV5-1 to TRBJ1-5; D unclear. CDR3 length: 14 amino acids. Between the trimmed V and J ends, which lost 3 bases and 2 bases, there was a span of 9 bases. CDR1 SGHRS and CDR2 YFSETQ come from the germline V gene. CDR3 in amino acids: CASSSGSGNQPQHF. The CDR3 DNA sequence: TGCGCCAGCAGCTCCGGGTCGGGCAATCAGCCCCAGCATTTT.

The chain has TRBV2 and TRBJ1-6; D gene unclear. Trimming took 0 bases from V and 6 from J, leaving 9 bases between them. Looked up from germline, CDR1 is SNHLY and CDR2 is FYNNEI. CDR3 length equals 15 residues. This CDR3 is CASSEAGTLNSPLHF. The DNA for the CDR3 is TGTGCCAGCAGTGAAGCTGGAACACTTAATTCACCCCTCCACTTT.

The J gene is TRBJ2-7, the V gene TRBV7-9, with D unresolved. The CDR3 spans 13 residues. The germline gives CDR1 SEHNR, CDR2 FQNEAQ (reference sequence). V lost 1 base, J lost 6 bases, and 10 bases lay in between. This CDR3 reads CASSLGGFGEQYF. The CDR3 DNA sequence: TGTGCCAGCAGCTTAGGGGGTTTCGGCGAGCAGTACTTC.

This clonotype was picked up many times. This chain uses TRBV12-3 or TRBV12-4 with TRBJ2-7; no clear D. Deletions cut 3 bases from V and 2 bases from J, with 11 bases between. This CDR3 has 14 residues. The CDR3 sequence is CASSLDPVTYEQYF. DNA for the CDR3: TGTGCCAGCAGTTTGGATCCGGTCACCTACGAGCAGTACTTC.

This chain links TRBV7-6 with TRBJ2-5; D is unclear. CDR1 is SGHVS, CDR2 FNYEAQ, per germline. Trimming removed 1 base at V and 2 bases at J, with 8 bases between. The CDR3 has 14 residues. The CDR3 DNA reads TGTGCCAGCAGCTTAGGGTCCAGTCAAGAGACCCAGTACTTC. Protein: CASSLGSSQETQYF.

This clonotype showed up just a few times. The V and J genes are TRBV30 and TRBJ1-6, with D uncertain. This CDR3 has 16 residues. The V and J ends lost 2 bases and 0 bases respectively, with 11 bases between them. CDR1 is GTSNPN, CDR2 SVGIG, per germline (reference sequence). CDR3: CAWSIKQSSYNSPLHF. The CDR3 nucleotides are TGTGCCTGGAGTATAAAACAGAGCTCCTATAATTCACCCCTCCACTTT.

This clonotype came up many times. The V call is TRBV28, the J call TRBJ2-7, with 7 bases that match TRBD2. This CDR3 is built from 14 residues. Germline V gives CDR1 MDHEN, CDR2 SYDVKM. The trim removed 6 bases at V and 0 bases at J, leaving 5 bases unmatched. The CDR3, as DNA: TGTGCCAGCAGGAGCGGGGCCCTCTCCTACGAGCAGTACTTC. It translates to CASRSGALSYEQYF. Variable domain in full (rest from reference TRBV28 and TRBJ2-7): DVKVTQSSRYLVKRTGEKVFLECVQDMDHENMFWYRQDPGLGLRLIYFSYDVKMKEKGDIPEGYSVSREKKERFSLILESASTNQTSMYLCASRSGALSYEQYFGPGTRLTVT.

J is TRBJ2-1 and V is TRBV6-5; the match to TRBD2 covers 10 bases. The junction had 10 bases not matched to a gene; V was cut back by 0 bases and J by 5 bases. CDR3 size: 18 residues. Germline V CDR1 and CDR2: MNHEY, SVGAGI. Here the CDR3 DNA reads TGTGCCAGCAGTTACTCCTTCTTCGCTAGCGGGAGAGACAATGAGCAGTTCTTC. It specifies CASSYSFFASGRDNEQFF.

This clonotype was seen at least ten times. This CDR3 reads CASSNSLAGGYVYYEQYF. The DNA for the CDR3 is TGCGCCAGCTCCAACTCTCTAGCGGGAGGTTATGTCTACTACGAGCAGTACTTC. This chain uses TRBV5-1 with TRBJ2-7; 11 bases map to TRBD2. Germline CDR1 reads SGHRS; CDR2 reads YFSETQ. CDR3 length equals 18 residues. V shed 7 bases, J shed 3 bases, and the junction held 18 bases outside the gene matches.

Note on this clonotype: A much larger clone differs by one base, so this may be a read error. V is TRBV5-1 and J is TRBJ2-1; D remains unclear. CDR3 length: 13 amino acids. In germline, CDR1 is SGHRS, CDR2 YFSETQ. This CDR3 reads CTSSLDGGHEQFF. CDR3 DNA sequence: TGCACCAGCAGCTTGGACGGCGGCCATGAGCAGTTCTTC. Full variable domain (remainder filled in from reference TRBV5-1 and TRBJ2-1): KAGVTQTPRYLIKTRGQQVTLSCSPISGHRSVSWYQQTPGQGLQFLFEYFSETQRNKGNFPGRFSGRQFSNSRSEMNVSTLELGDSALYLCTSSLDGGHEQFFGPGTRLTVL.

This clonotype was found many times. In DNA form, the CDR3 reads TGTGCCAGCAGCGGCAGAGGGAGCAACACTGAAGCTTTCTTT. Translation gives CASSGRGSNTEAFF. This rearrangement joins TRBV28 to TRBJ1-1, with D hard to call. The length of the CDR3 is 14 residues. Trimming cost V 6 bases and J 2 bases, with 13 bases left between them. The germline V gene encodes CDR1 MDHEN and CDR2 SYDVKM.

This clonotype was observed at least ten times. The gene calls are TRBV20-1 and TRBJ2-3; 9 nucleotides match TRBD2. J gave up 0 bases and V 3 bases, and 1 base lay outside the gene matches. Germline CDR1 is DFQATT and CDR2 is SNEGSKA (reference sequence). The CDR3 has 14 amino acids. As DNA, the CDR3 is TGCAGTGCTAGGACTAGCGGAAGCACAGATACGCAGTATTTT. Protein sequence: CSARTSGSTDTQYF.

This clonotype has more than one count but fewer than ten. V gene TRBV14 combines with J gene TRBJ2-2; TRBD2 is a possible D gene (6 bases). This CDR3 spans 14 amino acids. Germline V gene sequence: CDR1 SGHDN, CDR2 FVKESK. Trimming pared 6 bases from V and 4 bases from J, leaving 12 bases between. The CDR3: CASRPAGSTGELFF. DNA of the CDR3: TGTGCCAGCAGGCCCGCGGGGTCCACCGGGGAGCTGTTTTTT.

This clonotype has a count of ten or more. The genes are TRBV3-1 and TRBJ2-1; 12 nucleotides line up with TRBD2. In germline, CDR1 is LGHDT, CDR2 YNNKEL (reference sequence). The CDR3 length is 15 residues. V dropped 2 bases and J dropped 8; count of bases not matched to a gene: 4. For the CDR3, the DNA is TGTGCCAGCAGCCAACTAGCGGGAGGGGTCGATGAGCAGTTCTTC. Protein sequence: CASSQLAGGVDEQFF.

This clonotype was found many times. CDR3 coding DNA: TGTGCCAGCAGCTCACACAGGGTCTCCTACAATGAGCAGTTCTTC. Encoded protein: CASSSHRVSYNEQFF. V usage is TRBV11-2 and J usage is TRBJ2-1, with D maybe TRBD1 (6 bases). Germline V gene data show CDR1 as SGHAT and CDR2 as FQNNGV. The V end was cut by 4 bases, the J end by 0 bases, with 10 bases between. The CDR3 consists of 15 residues.

This clonotype was seen repeatedly, ten times or more. This chain connects TRBV5-4 to TRBJ1-1; tentatively, D is TRBD1 (5 bases). The V end lost 5 bases, the J end lost 1 base, and 9 bases lay between the germline ends. The CDR3 extends over 13 amino acids. Germline assignment: CDR1 SGHNT and CDR2 YYREEE (reference sequence). The CDR3 is CASRLQGNTEAFF. For the CDR3, the DNA is TGTGCCAGCAGGCTTCAGGGGAACACTGAAGCTTTCTTT.

This clonotype was picked up a small number of times. The chain combines TRBV3-1 with TRBJ1-4; 9 bases match TRBD1. V lost 4 bases, J lost 4 bases, and 7 bases stayed unmatched. Germline V gene sequence: CDR1 LGHDT, CDR2 YNNKEL (reference sequence). This CDR3 region has 16 residues. The CDR3 region is CASSRVGTGNNEKLFF. The CDR3 region has the DNA TGTGCCAGCAGCCGGGTTGGGACAGGGAATAATGAAAAACTGTTTTTT.

Details on this clonotype: A read error is possible here, since a much larger clone lies one base away. This chain connects TRBV28 to TRBJ2-7, with 8 bases matching TRBD1. The CDR3 covers 15 residues. Germline lookup yields CDR1 MDHEN and CDR2 SYDVKM. The CDR3 loop is CASSPPPRGRAERYF. The CDR3 nucleotides are TGTGCCAGCAGTCCCCCGCCCAGGGGGCGCGCCGAGCGGTACTTC.

In this sample, this clonotype turned up many times. The chain uses TRBV5-1 and TRBJ1-1; D uncertain. The CDR3 has 15 residues. Per the germline V gene, CDR1 is SGHRS and CDR2 is YFSETQ. Trimming took off 2 bases at V and 0 bases at J, with 11 bases between the two ends. The CDR3 protein is CASSFPDRVNTEAFF. The CDR3, as DNA: TGCGCCAGCAGCTTCCCGGACCGGGTGAACACTGAAGCTTTCTTT.

There are a few counts of this clonotype. V usage is TRBV25-1 and J usage is TRBJ2-1; D is possibly TRBD2 (5 bases). Deletions cut 3 bases from V and 6 bases from J, with 15 bases between. Germline V gene lookup returns CDR1 MGHDK and CDR2 SYGVNS. The CDR3 has 15 amino acids. The CDR3 loop reads CASSDASSGFNEQFF. The CDR3 DNA sequence: TGTGCCAGCAGTGATGCTAGCTCAGGTTTCAATGAGCAGTTCTTC.

This chain connects TRBV11-2 to TRBJ2-3; 9 bases match TRBD2. The CDR3 has 21 amino acids. Germline-derived CDR1 and CDR2 are SGHAT and FQNNGV. The junction had 21 bases not matched to a gene; V was cut back by 5 bases and J by 0 bases. The CDR3 sequence is CASSTWVVAGERGTSTDTQYF. CDR3 coding DNA: TGTGCCAGCAGCACCTGGGTGGTAGCGGGAGAGCGAGGGACTAGCACAGATACGCAGTATTTT.

Points on this clonotype: It may be a read error: a sequence one base away is much more abundant. The chain couples TRBV5-1 to TRBJ2-7; 7 bases agree with TRBD1. CDR1 SGHRS and CDR2 YFSETQ come from the germline V gene. CDR3 length equals 14 residues. The CDR3 DNA reads TGCGCCAGCAGGGACCGGGACAGCTCCTGCGAGCAGTACTTC. Translating gives CASRDRDSSCEQYF.

A note on this clonotype: This is likely a read error, given that the CDR3 carries no conserved phenylalanine or tryptophan at its end. The V call is TRBV19, the J call TRBJ2-1; D call uncertain. The germline V and J ends were trimmed by 3 bases and 6 bases, with 15 bases remaining between them. The germline V gene encodes CDR1 LNHDA and CDR2 SQIVND (reference sequence). The CDR3 is 15 amino acids. The DNA of the CDR3 is TGTGCCAGTAGTATGTCCCCACAGAGTGCCAATGAGCAGTTCCTC. This gives the protein CASSMSPQSANEQFL.

This clonotype was seen ten or more times. The chain joins TRBV5-1 to TRBJ2-1; D is uncertain. CDR1 is SGHRS, CDR2 YFSETQ, per germline. The CDR3 length is 14 residues. Trimming took off 4 bases at V and 2 bases at J, with 10 bases between the two ends. CDR3 DNA: TGCGCCAGCAGCCTCGCGTCTACCTACAATGAGCAGTTCTTC. This gives the protein CASSLASTYNEQFF.

Many counts were recorded for this clonotype. The chain combines TRBV27 with TRBJ1-4; D unresolved. The V end lost 5 bases, the J end lost 0 bases, and 7 bases lay between the germline ends. This CDR3 has 14 residues. Germline-derived CDR1 and CDR2 are MNHEY and SMNVEV (reference sequence). Here the CDR3 reads CASSPASTNEKLFF. CDR3 coding DNA: TGTGCCAGCAGTCCAGCGTCAACTAATGAAAAACTGTTTTTT.

This chain links TRBV15 with TRBJ2-7; 7 positions match TRBD2. Germline-derived CDR1 and CDR2 are LNHNV and YYDKDF (reference sequence). The V segment lost 4 bases and the J segment 5 bases; nucleotides outside the gene matches: 14. CDR3 length equals 16 residues. The CDR3 region has the DNA TGTGCCACCAGCACCCGGAGGGAGGCGGGAGTGCACGAGCAGTACTTC. Its translation: CATSTRREAGVHEQYF.

In this sample, this clonotype turned up a few times. The chain uses TRBV19 and TRBJ2-4; possible D gene TRBD1, 6 bases. The length of the CDR3 is 16 residues. V was clipped by 6 bases and J by 0 bases, with 15 bases between them. Germline V CDR1 and CDR2: LNHDA, SQIVND (reference sequence). The CDR3 loop is CASSDGTGLAKNIQYF. The CDR3 bases are TGTGCCAGTAGCGATGGAACAGGGTTAGCCAAAAACATTCAGTACTTC. The full variable domain, with the rest looked up from reference TRBV19 and TRBJ2-4, is DGGITQSPKYLFRKEGQNVTLSCEQNLNHDAMYWYRQDPGQGLRLIYYSQIVNDFQKGDIAEGYSVSREKKESFPLTVTSAQKNPTAFYLCASSDGTGLAKNIQYFGAGTRLSVL.

In the case of this clonotype: Given a much more abundant clone one base away, this may be a read error. The J gene is TRBJ2-1, the V gene TRBV14; TRBD1 aligns across 10 bases. The CDR3 has 15 residues. V dropped 6 bases and J dropped 0; count of bases not matched to a gene: 2. Germline V lookup: CDR1 SGHDN, CDR2 FVKESK. The chain's CDR3 is CASRGTGVSYNEQFF. CDR3 nucleotide sequence: TGTGCCAGCAGAGGGACAGGGGTCTCCTACAATGAGCAGTTCTTC.

The V and J genes are TRBV5-1 and TRBJ2-5; the D gene is possibly TRBD2 (7 bases). V was trimmed by 6 bases and J by 4 bases, leaving 19 bases between them. Per the germline V gene, CDR1 is SGHRS and CDR2 is YFSETQ. CDR3 length equals 15 residues. The CDR3 nucleotides are TGCGCCAGCATGACTAGGGGGGAGGGTACAGAGACCCAGTACTTC. Translation gives CASMTRGEGTETQYF.